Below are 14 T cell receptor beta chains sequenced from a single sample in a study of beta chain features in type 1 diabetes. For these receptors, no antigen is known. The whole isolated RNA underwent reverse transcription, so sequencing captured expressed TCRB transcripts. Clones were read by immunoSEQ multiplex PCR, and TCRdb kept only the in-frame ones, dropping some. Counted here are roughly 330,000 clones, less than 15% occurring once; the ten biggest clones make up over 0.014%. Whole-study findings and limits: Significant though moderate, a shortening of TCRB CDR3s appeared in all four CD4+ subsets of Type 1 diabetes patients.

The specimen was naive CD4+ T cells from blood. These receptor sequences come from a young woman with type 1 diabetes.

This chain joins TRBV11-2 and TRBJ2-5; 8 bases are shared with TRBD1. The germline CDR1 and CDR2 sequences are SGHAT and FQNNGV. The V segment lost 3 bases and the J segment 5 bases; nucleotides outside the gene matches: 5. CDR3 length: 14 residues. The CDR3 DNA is TGTGCCAGCAGCTTCGCAGGGGGCCCCGAGACCCAGTACTTC. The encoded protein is CASSFAGGPETQYF. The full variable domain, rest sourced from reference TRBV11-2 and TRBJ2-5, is EAGVAQSPRYKIIEKRQSVAFWCNPISGHATLYWYQQILGQGPKLLIQFQNNGVVDDSQLPKDRFSAERLKGVDSTLKIQPAKLEDSAVYLCASSFAGGPETQYFGPGTRLLVL.

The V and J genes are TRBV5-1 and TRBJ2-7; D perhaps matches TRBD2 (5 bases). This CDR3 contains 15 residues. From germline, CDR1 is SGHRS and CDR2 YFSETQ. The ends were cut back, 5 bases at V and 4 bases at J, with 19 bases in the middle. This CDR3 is CASSERGGDFYEQYF. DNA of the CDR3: TGCGCCAGCAGTGAACGCGGAGGAGACTTTTACGAGCAGTACTTC.

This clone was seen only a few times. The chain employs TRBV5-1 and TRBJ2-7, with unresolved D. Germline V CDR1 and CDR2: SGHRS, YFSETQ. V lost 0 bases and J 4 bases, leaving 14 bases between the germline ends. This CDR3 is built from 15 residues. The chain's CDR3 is CASSLGGQPMYEQYF. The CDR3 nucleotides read TGCGCCAGCAGCTTGGGAGGTCAGCCAATGTACGAGCAGTACTTC.

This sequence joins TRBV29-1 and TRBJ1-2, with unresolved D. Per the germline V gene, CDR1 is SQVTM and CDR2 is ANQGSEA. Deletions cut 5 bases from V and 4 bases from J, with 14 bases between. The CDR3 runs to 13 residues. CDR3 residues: CSVFDPEAYGYTF. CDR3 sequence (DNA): TGCAGCGTTTTCGACCCGGAGGCCTATGGCTACACCTTC.

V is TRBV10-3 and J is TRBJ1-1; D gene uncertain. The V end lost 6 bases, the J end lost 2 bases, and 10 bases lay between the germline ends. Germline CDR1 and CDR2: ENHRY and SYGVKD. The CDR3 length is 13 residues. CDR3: CAISLRDNTEAFF. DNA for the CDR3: TGTGCCATCAGCCTCCGGGATAACACTGAAGCTTTCTTT.

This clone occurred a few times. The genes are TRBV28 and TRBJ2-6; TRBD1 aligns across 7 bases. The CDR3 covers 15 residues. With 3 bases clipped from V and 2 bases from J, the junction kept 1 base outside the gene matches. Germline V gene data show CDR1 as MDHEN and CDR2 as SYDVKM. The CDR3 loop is CASSFDRAGANVLTF. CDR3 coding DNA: TGTGCCAGCAGTTTCGACAGGGCTGGGGCCAACGTCCTGACTTTC. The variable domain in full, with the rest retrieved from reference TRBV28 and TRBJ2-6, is DVKVTQSSRYLVKRTGEKVFLECVQDMDHENMFWYRQDPGLGLRLIYFSYDVKMKEKGDIPEGYSVSREKKERFSLILESASTNQTSMYLCASSFDRAGANVLTFGAGSRLTVL.

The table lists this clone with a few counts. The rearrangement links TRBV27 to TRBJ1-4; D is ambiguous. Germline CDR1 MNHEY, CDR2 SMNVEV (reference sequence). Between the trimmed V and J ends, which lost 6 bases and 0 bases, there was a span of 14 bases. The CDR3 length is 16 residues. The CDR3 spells CASSPYGPATNEKLFF. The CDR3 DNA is TGTGCCAGCAGCCCTTATGGGCCCGCAACTAATGAAAAACTGTTTTTT.

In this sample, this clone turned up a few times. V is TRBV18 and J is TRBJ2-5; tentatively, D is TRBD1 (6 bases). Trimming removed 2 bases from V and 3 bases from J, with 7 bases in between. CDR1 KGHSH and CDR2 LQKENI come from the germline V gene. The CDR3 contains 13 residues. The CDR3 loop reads CASSPNREETQYF. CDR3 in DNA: TGTGCCAGCTCACCAAACAGGGAAGAGACCCAGTACTTC.

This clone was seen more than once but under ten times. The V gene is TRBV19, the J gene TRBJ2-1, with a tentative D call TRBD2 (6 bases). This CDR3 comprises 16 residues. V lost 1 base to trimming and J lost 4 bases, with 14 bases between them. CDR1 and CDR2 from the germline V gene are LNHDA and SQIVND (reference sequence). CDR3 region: CASSIGRDFRYNEQFF. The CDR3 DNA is TGTGCCAGTAGTATAGGCCGGGACTTCCGTTACAATGAGCAGTTCTTC.

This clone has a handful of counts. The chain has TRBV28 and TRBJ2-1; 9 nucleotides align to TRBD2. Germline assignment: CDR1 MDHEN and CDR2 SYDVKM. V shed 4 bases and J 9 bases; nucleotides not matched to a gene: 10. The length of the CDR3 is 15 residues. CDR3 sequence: CASSSGREGFGEQFF. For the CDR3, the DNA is TGTGCCAGCAGTTCCGGGCGGGAGGGATTCGGTGAGCAGTTCTTC.

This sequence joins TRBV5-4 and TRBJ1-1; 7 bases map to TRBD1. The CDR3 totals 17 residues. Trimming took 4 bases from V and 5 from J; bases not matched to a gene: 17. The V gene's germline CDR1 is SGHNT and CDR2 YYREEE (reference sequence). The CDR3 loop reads CASSPGGDRVGQTEAFF. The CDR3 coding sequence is TGTGCCAGCAGCCCCGGGGGTGACAGGGTGGGGCAGACTGAAGCTTTCTTT.

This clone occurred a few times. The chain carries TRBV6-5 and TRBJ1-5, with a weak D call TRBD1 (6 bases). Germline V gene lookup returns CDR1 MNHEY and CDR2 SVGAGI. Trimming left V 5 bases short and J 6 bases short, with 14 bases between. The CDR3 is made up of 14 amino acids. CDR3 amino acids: CASSTHREGQPQHF. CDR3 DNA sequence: TGTGCCAGCAGTACCCACAGGGAGGGTCAGCCCCAGCATTTT.

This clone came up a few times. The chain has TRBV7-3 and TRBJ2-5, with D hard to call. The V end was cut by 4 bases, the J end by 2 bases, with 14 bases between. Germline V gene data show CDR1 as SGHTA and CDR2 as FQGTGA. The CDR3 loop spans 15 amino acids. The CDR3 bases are TGTGCCAGCAGCTCTCACCCCCGAGTTCAAGAGACCCAGTACTTC. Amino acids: CASSSHPRVQETQYF.

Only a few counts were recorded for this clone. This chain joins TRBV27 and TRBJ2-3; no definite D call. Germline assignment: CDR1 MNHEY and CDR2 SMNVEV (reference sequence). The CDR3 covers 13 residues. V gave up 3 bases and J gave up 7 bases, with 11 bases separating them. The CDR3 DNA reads TGTGCCAGCAGTTTGGGTCTAGGATATACGCAGTATTTT. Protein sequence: CASSLGLGYTQYF.